This T cell receptor beta chain stems from a study of blood T cell repertoires in COVID-19 (dated by TCRdb to the early 2020s). For context, the study as a whole: The collaborator samples originated in the United States, Italy and Spain and spanned the acute and convalescent phases of COVID-19. Samples came from the ongoing ImmuneRACE study (first 160 participants) plus 1,254 subjects from 6 global collaborators. Where HLA class I and class II types were available, the types were taken from metadata supplied by the sample provider, not from assay-based typing. The repertoires were released in a freely available public database meant as a resource for research on the immune response to SARS-CoV-2. The prospective study material was composed of cDNA or gDNA derived from T cells, B-cell-depleted T cells, or PBMCs. Nearly every sample came with metadata listing a de-identified subject ID, COVID-19 status, age in years and sex. Deeply sampled blood TCRbeta repertoires from subjects exposed to, actively infected with, or recovered from COVID-19 were included in the dataset.

TCRbeta CDR3 regions were amplified from genomic DNA using the immunoSEQ Assay, a bias-controlled multiplex PCR. The authors processed their data as follows. The number of nucleated cells in each sample was estimated by amplification of reference gene primers within the assay. To quantify the absolute abundance of each unique TCRbeta CDR3 rearrangement, sequence reads were collapsed and filtered. Productive Simpson clonality was computed per sample as the square root of Simpson's diversity index over productive rearrangements. The clones in this table, taken by TCRdb from immuneACCESS, are in-frame only. Not every clone is retained; where verified, under half of the shortfall comes from an unresolved V gene, and the cause of the rest is unknown. Clonal size and the V and J genes are those of that table, whereas D and trimming came from the DNA. The sample records some 94,000 clones, 84% of which are singletons. The top ten hold approximately 2% of the sample.

Paper-wide results and their limitations: How much clinical and demographic metadata was included differed by source and by participant, and the metadata was provided uncurated.

A remark on this clone: Its recognized antigen is unknown. The record has no base qualities; no much larger clone is one base away.

The collaborating institutions used their own protocols to collect whole blood in K2EDTA tubes. Collaborator samples were shipped for TCRbeta analysis as frozen whole blood, isolated PBMCs, or DNA extracted from either sample type. The cysteine opens and the phenylalanine closes a CDR3 of 14 amino acids. Only the CDR3 portion is preserved as DNA: 42 bases, with reading frame beginning at the first base. The junction shows trimming of 4 bases on V and 5 bases on J, plus 12 bases between the germline ends. Based on the germline V gene, the CDR1 and CDR2 sequences are SNHLY and FYNNEI. The source material was peripheral blood. The sequence joins TRBV2 to TRBJ1-5, and perhaps TRBD1 as D gene, on 5 matching bases. The clonotype comes from an older man with active or convalescent COVID-19. This receptor carries the CDR3 CASSGQMSDQPQHF. Here is the DNA: TGTGCCAGCAGTGGACAGATGTCAGATCAGCCCCAGCATTTT. Full variable domain (CDR3 extended with the reference TRBV2 and TRBJ1-5 proteins): EPEVTQTPSHQVTQMGQEVILRCVPISNHLYFYWYRQILGQKVEFLVSFYNNEISEKSEIFDDQFSVERPDGSNFTLKIRSTKLEDSAMYFCASSGQMSDQPQHFGDGTRLSIL.